These 16 T cell receptor beta chains were sequenced from one sample in a study of T cells after yellow fever vaccination (dated by TCRdb to the late 2010s). The sample's treatment or condition label, in plain terms: live attenuated yellow fever vaccine strain. The library relied on 5' RACE. Sequencing took place on an Illumina NovaSeq 6000. TCRdb handled the public reads itself, with Q25 trimming in fastp and clone calling in MiXCR, and kept productive beta chains. Every entry covers one CDR3 protein and lists the most common genes and DNA from its rows. A total of 150,000 to 200,000 distinct CDR3 sequences appear in this sample, 11% of them only once. 36% of the sample goes to the ten largest clones. The sample in question was CD8+ T cells sorted from PBMCs, obtained 15 days after the yellow fever booster vaccination. These receptor sequences come from a man between 18 and 29 years old who received the YFV17D yellow fever vaccine.

This clonotype was observed a handful of times. The chain joins TRBV5-1 to TRBJ2-3, with 15 bases lining up with TRBD2. The CDR3 spans 17 residues. Trimming took 4 bases from V and 3 from J; bases not matched to a gene: 6. Germline V gene sequence: CDR1 SGHRS, CDR2 YFSETQ. This CDR3 is CASSTGLAGGETDTQYF. The CDR3 DNA follows: TGCGCCAGCAGCACCGGACTAGCGGGGGGGGAGACAGATACGCAGTATTTT.

J is TRBJ2-1 and V is TRBV6-5, with 8 nucleotides matching TRBD1. The CDR3 spans 13 residues. In germline, CDR1 is MNHEY, CDR2 SVGAGI. The J segment lost 6 bases and the V segment lost 5 bases, leaving 3 bases of the junction unmatched. DNA for the CDR3: TGTGCCAGCAGTCCCGACAGGGGCAATGAGCAGTTCTTC. It is translated as CASSPDRGNEQFF.

The chain combines TRBV5-1 with TRBJ2-4, with 11 bases aligning to TRBD2. This CDR3 has 18 residues. The trim removed 3 bases at V and 0 bases at J, leaving 8 bases unmatched. CDR1 SGHRS and CDR2 YFSETQ come from the germline V gene. CDR3 in amino acids: CASSSESGLAVAKNIQYF. The CDR3 nucleotides read TGCGCCAGCAGCTCGGAATCGGGACTAGCGGTAGCCAAAAACATTCAGTACTTC.

The rearrangement joins TRBV5-1 to TRBJ2-7, with D unclear. The V end lost 2 bases, the J end lost 4 bases, and 7 bases lay between the germline ends. CDR1 is SGHRS and CDR2 is YFSETQ in the germline V gene. This CDR3 contains 12 residues. The CDR3 DNA follows: TGCGCCAGCAGCTTCGGCCATTACGAGCAGTACGTC. Its protein is CASSFGHYEQYV.

This chain uses TRBV5-1 with TRBJ2-3, with TRBD2 identical over 7 bases. CDR1 is SGHRS, CDR2 YFSETQ, per germline. V trimming: 7 bases; J trimming: 0 bases; junction bases outside the gene matches: 5. This CDR3 contains 14 residues. The CDR3 DNA reads TGCGCCAGCTGGCCGGGGGGAAGCACAGATACGCAGTATTTT. It translates to CASWPGGSTDTQYF.

This clonotype turned up a few times. The chain combines TRBV2 with TRBJ1-5; D unclear. The V gene lost 4 bases and the J gene lost 0 bases, with 7 bases spanning the gap. Germline V CDR1 and CDR2: SNHLY, FYNNEI. The CDR3 covers 14 residues. The CDR3 reads CASSVGFSNQPQHF. The DNA for the CDR3 is TGTGCCAGCAGTGTCGGGTTTAGCAATCAGCCCCAGCATTTT. Based on the CDR3 plus reference TRBV2 and TRBJ1-5, the full variable domain is EPEVTQTPSHQVTQMGQEVILRCVPISNHLYFYWYRQILGQKVEFLVSFYNNEISEKSEIFDDQFSVERPDGSNFTLKIRSTKLEDSAMYFCASSVGFSNQPQHFGDGTRLSIL.

The CDR3 is CASSQDGVRSLAGPYNEQFF. The CDR3 region has the DNA TGCGCCAGCAGCCAAGATGGTGTCCGTAGTCTAGCGGGGCCCTACAATGAGCAGTTCTTC. This chain links TRBV4-1 with TRBJ2-1; 9 nucleotides agree with TRBD2. Germline-derived CDR1 and CDR2 are MGHRA and YSYEKL. The CDR3 has 20 amino acids. Trimming removed 0 bases from V and 2 bases from J; junction bases left unmatched: 14.

This clonotype came up a few times. V and J are TRBV7-9 and TRBJ2-7, with D possibly matching TRBD1 (6 bases). The CDR3 is 14 residues long. The germline V gene encodes CDR1 SEHNR and CDR2 FQNEAQ (reference sequence). Trimming cost V 5 bases and J 2 bases, with 13 bases left between them. CDR3 in DNA: TGTGCCAGCAGCCAACACTCAGGGGCCTACGAGCAGTACTTC. This translates into CASSQHSGAYEQYF.

V is TRBV6-6 and J is TRBJ2-5; 7 bases line up with TRBD1. Germline V gene sequence: CDR1 MNHNY, CDR2 SVGAGI (reference sequence). V shed 0 bases and J 4 bases; nucleotides not matched to a gene: 8. CDR3 length equals 16 residues. The DNA for the CDR3 is TGTGCCAGCAGTTACTCGGGCCCCCCAGGGGGAGAGACCCAGTACTTC. Translating gives CASSYSGPPGGETQYF.

The genes are TRBV4-1 and TRBJ2-3; perhaps TRBD2 as D (5 bases). V was shortened by 4 bases and J by 5 bases, with 16 bases between the two germline ends. Germline CDR1 is MGHRA and CDR2 is YSYEKL. CDR3 size: 15 residues. CDR3 sequence reads: CASSLPPRAEDTQYF. The CDR3 DNA reads TGCGCCAGCAGCCTCCCCCCGCGGGCAGAAGATACGCAGTATTTT.

V usage is TRBV7-6 and J usage is TRBJ1-1; D ambiguous. This CDR3 comprises 15 residues. Germline V gives CDR1 SGHVS, CDR2 FNYEAQ. Between the trimmed V and J ends, which lost 5 bases and 1 base, there was a span of 14 bases. CDR3: CASSLWTGKNTEAFF. In DNA, the CDR3 is TGTGCCAGCAGCCTTTGGACCGGGAAGAACACTGAAGCTTTCTTT.

The CDR3 sequence is CASSFQGVYEQYF. CDR3 DNA sequence: TGTGCCAGCAGCTTCCAGGGGGTTTACGAGCAGTACTTC. The V gene is TRBV5-4, the J gene TRBJ2-7; 7 bases are a match to TRBD1. With V trimmed by 2 bases and J by 4 bases, 3 bases remained unmatched. The CDR3 contains 13 residues. CDR1 is SGHNT and CDR2 is YYREEE in the germline V gene (reference sequence).

In its sample, this clonotype was seen a few times. The chain uses TRBV5-6 and TRBJ1-1; the D gene is possibly TRBD1 (5 bases). This CDR3 spans 15 amino acids. Deletions cut 5 bases from V and 0 bases from J, with 14 bases between. From germline, CDR1 is SGHDT and CDR2 YYEEEE. This CDR3 is CASSSPGALNTEAFF. The CDR3 coding sequence is TGTGCCAGCAGTTCCCCCGGGGCTTTGAACACTGAAGCTTTCTTT.

This clonotype was seen a handful of times. V is TRBV4-1 and J is TRBJ2-7; the D gene is possibly TRBD1 (6 bases). The CDR3 is made up of 15 amino acids. The V end was cut by 2 bases, the J end by 2 bases, with 13 bases between. Germline V lookup: CDR1 MGHRA, CDR2 YSYEKL. This CDR3 is CASSQQGSGTYEQYF. The CDR3 DNA sequence: TGCGCCAGCAGCCAACAGGGGTCGGGCACCTACGAGCAGTACTTC.

This clonotype was observed a handful of times. J is TRBJ2-7 and V is TRBV5-1; no firm D call. V was shortened by 2 bases and J by 11 bases, with 17 bases between the two germline ends. This CDR3 is built from 13 residues. CDR1 is SGHRS and CDR2 is YFSETQ in the germline V gene. DNA of the CDR3: TGCGCCAGCAGCTTCCTTGGAAGGGAAATCGAGTACTTC. Translated: CASSFLGREIEYF.

This clonotype has only a few counts. The V call is TRBV4-1, the J call TRBJ2-3; D might be TRBD2 (7 bases). There are 17 residues in the CDR3. The V gene's germline CDR1 is MGHRA and CDR2 YSYEKL. The V end was cut by 0 bases, the J end by 2 bases, with 15 bases between. The CDR3 DNA sequence: TGCGCCAGCAGCCAAGATTGGGGGCGGGGGTTCACAGATACGCAGTATTTT. Translating it yields CASSQDWGRGFTDTQYF.